These 17 T cell receptor beta chains originate from one sample sequenced in a study of shared clonotypes between healthy human individuals. The naive CD8 population came from CD45RO-negative cells selected for CCR7, without terminally differentiated effector memory CD45RA+ cells. Repertoires were generated with immunoSEQ multiplex PCR, while TCRdb's copy carries only in-frame clones and drops some. The sample includes around 1.9 million clones, 93% of them seen just once. Material for sequencing was naive CD8+ T cells from PBMCs. The receptors were gathered from a man aged 18 to 30 in good health. Some clones in this sample may be carry-over from other donors' samples.

The chain carries TRBV5-6 and TRBJ1-2; 8 bases agree with TRBD1. Looked up from germline, CDR1 is SGHDT and CDR2 is YYEEEE. J gave up 4 bases and V 5 bases, and 7 bases lay outside the gene matches. This CDR3 comprises 14 residues. DNA for the CDR3: TGTGCCAGCAGACATCAGGGGGCCGGCTATGGCTACACCTTC. Protein sequence: CASRHQGAGYGYTF. The whole variable domain, remainder taken from reference TRBV5-6 and TRBJ1-2, is DAGVTQSPTHLIKTRGQQVTLRCSPKSGHDTVSWYQQALGQGPQFIFQYYEEEERQRGNFPDRFSGHQFPNYSSELNVNALLLGDSALYLCASRHQGAGYGYTFGSGTRLTVV.

The rearrangement links TRBV7-7 to TRBJ2-2; D tentatively fits TRBD1 or TRBD2 (6 bases each). The V and J ends lost 5 bases and 6 bases respectively, with 13 bases between them. This CDR3 has 14 residues. The germline V gene encodes CDR1 SSHAT and CDR2 FNYEAQ (reference sequence). The CDR3: CASSPLGGPGELFF. The CDR3 DNA reads as TGTGCCAGCAGCCCACTAGGGGGGCCCGGGGAGCTGTTTTTT.

This clone was found once. The chain couples TRBV10-3 to TRBJ2-2; unclear D gene. This CDR3 comprises 12 residues. The V gene's germline CDR1 is ENHRY and CDR2 SYGVKD. V was clipped by 10 bases and J by 3 bases, with 9 bases between them. CDR3 loop: CATSTDTGELFF. CDR3 nucleotides: TGTGCCACCTCCACAGACACCGGGGAGCTGTTTTTT.

The chain employs TRBV27 and TRBJ1-1; perhaps TRBD1 as D (5 bases). The ends were cut back, 5 bases at V and 4 bases at J, with 17 bases in the middle. Germline CDR1 reads MNHEY; CDR2 reads SMNVEV (reference sequence). The CDR3 consists of 15 residues. DNA of the CDR3: TGTGCCAGCAGTCCTCCCGGGTGGGGGGTCACTGAAGCTTTCTTT. As protein: CASSPPGWGVTEAFF.

The genes are TRBV10-3 and TRBJ1-2; D uncertain. Trimming removed 2 bases from V and 5 bases from J, with 15 bases in between. The CDR3 sequence is 15 residues long. Germline-derived CDR1 and CDR2 are ENHRY and SYGVKD. The CDR3 DNA reads as TGTGCCATCAGTGAGATCGGGCAGGAGGGTTATGGCTACACCTTC. Amino acids: CAISEIGQEGYGYTF.

The chain has TRBV28 and TRBJ1-1; TRBD1 is a possible D gene (5 bases). Trimming removed 4 bases from V and 5 bases from J, with 20 bases in between. Germline values: CDR1 MDHEN, CDR2 SYDVKM. The CDR3 totals 16 residues. CDR3 in amino acids: CASSSLLGGGGTEAFF. The CDR3 coding sequence is TGTGCCAGCAGTTCCCTCCTTGGGGGTGGAGGGACTGAAGCTTTCTTT.

DNA of the CDR3: TGTGCCAGTAGTCAACCGGGGACAGCCTACGAGCAGTACTTC. Protein sequence: CASSQPGTAYEQYF. The chain couples TRBV19 to TRBJ2-7; TRBD1 matches 7 bases. Germline CDR1 and CDR2: LNHDA and SQIVND (reference sequence). The trim removed 5 bases at V and 2 bases at J, leaving 6 bases unmatched. The CDR3 totals 14 residues. Supplemented by reference TRBV19 and TRBJ2-7, the full variable domain reads DGGITQSPKYLFRKEGQNVTLSCEQNLNHDAMYWYRQDPGQGLRLIYYSQIVNDFQKGDIAEGYSVSREKKESFPLTVTSAQKNPTAFYLCASSQPGTAYEQYFGPGTRLTVT.

The rearrangement links TRBV10-3 to TRBJ1-3; D might be TRBD1 (6 bases). Trimming stripped 4 bases from V and 4 bases from J, with 14 bases between. This CDR3 contains 15 residues. The germline CDR1 and CDR2 sequences are ENHRY and SYGVKD. CDR3 coding DNA: TGTGCCATCAGTGTTTGGGGGGCGTCCGGAAACACCATATATTTT. Amino acid sequence: CAISVWGASGNTIYF.

The chain uses TRBV7-2 and TRBJ2-5; D is tentatively TRBD1 or TRBD2 (5 bases each). V lost 1 base, J lost 5 bases, and 26 bases lay in between. Germline V gene sequence: CDR1 SGHTA, CDR2 FQGNSA. The CDR3 totals 19 residues. The CDR3 DNA reads as TGTGCCAGCAGCTTAGAGGCTGGGCCTCAGGGCTATGAGGGGGAGACCCAGTACTTC. Translated: CASSLEAGPQGYEGETQYF.

In DNA form, the CDR3 reads TGTGCCAGCAGTTTAGGGGGGGACTACCATGGCTACACCTTC. Translated, it gives CASSLGGDYHGYTF. The rearrangement joins TRBV27 to TRBJ1-2, with D possibly being TRBD1 (5 bases). This CDR3 comprises 14 residues. CDR1 and CDR2 from the germline V gene are MNHEY and SMNVEV (reference sequence). V lost 2 bases and J 6 bases, leaving 13 bases between the germline ends.

This clone was counted only a few times. The chain combines TRBV7-9 with TRBJ1-1; maybe TRBD1 (6 bases). The V and J ends lost 1 base and 5 bases respectively, with 11 bases between them. CDR1 is SEHNR, CDR2 FQNEAQ, per germline (reference sequence). This CDR3 contains 14 residues. The CDR3 loop is CASSLGFRGTEAFF. Here the CDR3 DNA reads TGTGCCAGCAGCTTAGGATTCAGGGGTACTGAAGCTTTCTTT.

The chain uses TRBV7-9 and TRBJ2-1; D gene ambiguous. This CDR3 is built from 15 residues. The V end was cut by 5 bases, the J end by 1 base, with 12 bases between. Germline CDR1 SEHNR, CDR2 FQNEAQ (reference sequence). DNA of the CDR3: TGTGCCAGCAGCCCCCCAATCTATTCCTACAATGAGCAGTTCTTC. Amino acids: CASSPPIYSYNEQFF. The whole variable domain, filled in from reference TRBV7-9 and TRBJ2-1, reads DTGVSQNPRHKITKRGQNVTFRCDPISEHNRLYWYRQTLGQGPEFLTYFQNEAQLEKSRLLSDRFSAERPKGSFSTLEIQRTEQGDSAMYLCASSPPIYSYNEQFFGPGTRLTVL.

This chain joins TRBV6-6 and TRBJ1-2; the D is unclear. Trimming took off 2 bases at V and 1 base at J, with 11 bases between the two ends. The CDR3 consists of 15 residues. CDR1 and CDR2 from the germline V gene are MNHNY and SVGAGI (reference sequence). Here the CDR3 reads CASSYLQPGNYGYTF. CDR3 nucleotides: TGTGCCAGCAGTTACCTCCAGCCGGGTAACTATGGCTACACCTTC.

The chain recombines TRBV16 with TRBJ2-1; TRBD2 is a possible D gene (6 bases). CDR1 is KGHSY, CDR2 FQNENV, per germline. V was clipped by 4 bases and J by 5 bases, with 12 bases between them. This CDR3 comprises 14 residues. The CDR3 here is CASSPLTSNNEQFF. The DNA of the CDR3 is TGTGCCAGCAGCCCGCTCACTAGCAACAATGAGCAGTTCTTC.

The chain recombines TRBV11-2 with TRBJ1-3; a weak D match, TRBD1 (6 bases). The germline gives CDR1 SGHAT, CDR2 FQNNGV. V was trimmed by 6 bases and J by 6 bases, leaving 12 bases between them. This CDR3 contains 13 residues. The CDR3 loop is CASRLRGENTIYF. CDR3 sequence (DNA): TGTGCCAGCAGGCTGAGGGGGGAAAACACCATATATTTT.

The rearrangement uses TRBV27 and TRBJ1-4; D unresolved. Trimming cost V 5 bases and J 2 bases, with 12 bases left between them. The CDR3 covers 15 residues. CDR1 is MNHEY and CDR2 is SMNVEV in the germline V gene (reference sequence). CDR3 DNA sequence: TGTGCCAGCAGTCTCGAGGCTGGGACTAATGAAAAACTGTTTTTT. Its protein is CASSLEAGTNEKLFF.

V usage is TRBV5-1 and J usage is TRBJ2-6; a weak D match, TRBD2 (5 bases). The length of the CDR3 is 19 residues. V was cut by 3 bases and J by 0 bases, with 19 bases left in between. From germline, CDR1 is SGHRS and CDR2 YFSETQ. CDR3 in DNA: TGCGCCAGCAGCTATGGGCCCGGGGATGCCCTCTCTGGGGCCAACGTCCTGACTTTC. Translated: CASSYGPGDALSGANVLTF.